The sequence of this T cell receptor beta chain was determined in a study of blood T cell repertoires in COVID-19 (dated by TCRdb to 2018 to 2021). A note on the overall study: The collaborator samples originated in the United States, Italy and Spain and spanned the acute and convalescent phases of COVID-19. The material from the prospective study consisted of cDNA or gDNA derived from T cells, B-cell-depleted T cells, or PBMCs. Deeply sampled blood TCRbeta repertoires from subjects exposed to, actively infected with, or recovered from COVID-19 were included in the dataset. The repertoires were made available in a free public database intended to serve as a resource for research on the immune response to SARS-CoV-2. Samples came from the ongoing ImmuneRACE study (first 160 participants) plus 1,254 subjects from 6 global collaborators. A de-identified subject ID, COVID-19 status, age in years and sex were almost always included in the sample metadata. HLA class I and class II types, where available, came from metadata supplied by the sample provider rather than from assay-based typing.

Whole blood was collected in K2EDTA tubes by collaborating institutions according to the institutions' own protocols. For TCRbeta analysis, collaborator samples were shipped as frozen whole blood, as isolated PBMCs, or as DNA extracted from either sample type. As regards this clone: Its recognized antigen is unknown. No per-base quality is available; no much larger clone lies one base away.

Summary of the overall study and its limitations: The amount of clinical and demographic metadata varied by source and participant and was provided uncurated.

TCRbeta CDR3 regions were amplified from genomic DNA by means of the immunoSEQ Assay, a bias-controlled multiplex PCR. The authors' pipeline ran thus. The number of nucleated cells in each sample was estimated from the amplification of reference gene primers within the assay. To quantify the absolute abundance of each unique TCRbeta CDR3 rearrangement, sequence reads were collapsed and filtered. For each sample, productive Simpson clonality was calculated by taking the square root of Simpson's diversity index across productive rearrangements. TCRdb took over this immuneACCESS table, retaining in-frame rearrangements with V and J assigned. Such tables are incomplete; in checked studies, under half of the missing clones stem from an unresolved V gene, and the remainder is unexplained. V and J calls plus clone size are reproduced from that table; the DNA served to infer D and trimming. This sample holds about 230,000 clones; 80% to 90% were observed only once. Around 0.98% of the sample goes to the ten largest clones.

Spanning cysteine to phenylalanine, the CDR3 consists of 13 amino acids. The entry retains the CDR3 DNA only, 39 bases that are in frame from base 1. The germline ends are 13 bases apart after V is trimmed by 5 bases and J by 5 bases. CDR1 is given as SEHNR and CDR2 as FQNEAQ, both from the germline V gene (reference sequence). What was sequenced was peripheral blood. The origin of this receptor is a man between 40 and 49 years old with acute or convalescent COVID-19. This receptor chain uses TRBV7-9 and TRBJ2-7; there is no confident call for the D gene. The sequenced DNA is TGTGCCAGCAGCCTAATAAATAGCCACGAGCAGTACTTC. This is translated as CASSLINSHEQYF.